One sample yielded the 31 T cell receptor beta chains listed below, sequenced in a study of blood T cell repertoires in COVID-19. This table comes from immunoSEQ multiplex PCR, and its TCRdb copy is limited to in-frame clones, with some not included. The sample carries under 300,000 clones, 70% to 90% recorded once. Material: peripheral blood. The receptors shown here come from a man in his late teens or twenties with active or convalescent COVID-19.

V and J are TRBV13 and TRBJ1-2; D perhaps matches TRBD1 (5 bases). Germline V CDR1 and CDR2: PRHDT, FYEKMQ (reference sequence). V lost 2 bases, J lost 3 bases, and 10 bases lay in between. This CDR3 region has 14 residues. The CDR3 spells CASSLQGGDYGYTF. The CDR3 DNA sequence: TGTGCCAGCAGCTTACAGGGTGGGGACTATGGCTACACCTTC.

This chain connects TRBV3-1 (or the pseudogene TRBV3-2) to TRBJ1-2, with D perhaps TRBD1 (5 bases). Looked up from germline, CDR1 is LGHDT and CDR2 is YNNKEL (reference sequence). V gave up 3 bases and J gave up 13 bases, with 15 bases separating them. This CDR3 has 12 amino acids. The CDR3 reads CASSHGGALVTF. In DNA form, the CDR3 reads TGTGCCAGCAGCCACGGAGGGGCCTTGGTCACCTTC.

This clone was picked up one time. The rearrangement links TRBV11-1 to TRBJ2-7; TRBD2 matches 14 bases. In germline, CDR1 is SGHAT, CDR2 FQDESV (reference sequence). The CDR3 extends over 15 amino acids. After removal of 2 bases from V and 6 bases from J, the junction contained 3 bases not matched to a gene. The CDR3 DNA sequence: TGTGCCAGCAGCTTAAGGGGACTAGCGGGAGCCGAGCAGTACTTC. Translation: CASSLRGLAGAEQYF.

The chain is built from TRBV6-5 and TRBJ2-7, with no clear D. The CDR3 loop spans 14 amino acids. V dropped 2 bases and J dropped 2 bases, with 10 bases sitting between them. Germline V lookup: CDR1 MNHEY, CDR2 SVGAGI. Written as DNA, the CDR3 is TGTGCCAGCAGTTACGACGAGAGGACCTACGAGCAGTACTTC. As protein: CASSYDERTYEQYF.

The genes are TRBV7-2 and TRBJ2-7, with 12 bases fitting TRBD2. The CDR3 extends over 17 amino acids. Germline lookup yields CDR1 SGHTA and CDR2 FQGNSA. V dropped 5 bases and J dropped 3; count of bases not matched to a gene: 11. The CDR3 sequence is CASSPTGLAGLVYEQYF. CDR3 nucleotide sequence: TGTGCCAGCAGCCCCACCGGACTAGCGGGGTTAGTCTACGAGCAGTACTTC.

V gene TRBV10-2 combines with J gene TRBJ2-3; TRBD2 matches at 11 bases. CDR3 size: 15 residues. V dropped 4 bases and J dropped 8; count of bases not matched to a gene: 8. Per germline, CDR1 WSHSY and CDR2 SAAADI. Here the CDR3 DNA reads TGCGCCAGCAGTGTGGTAGCGGGGGGGACGGGTACGCAGTATTTT. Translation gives CASSVVAGGTGTQYF.

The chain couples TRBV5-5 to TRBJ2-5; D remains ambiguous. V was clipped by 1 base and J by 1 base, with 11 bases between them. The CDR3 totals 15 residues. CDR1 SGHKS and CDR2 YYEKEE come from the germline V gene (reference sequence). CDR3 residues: CASSLMQRPQETQYF. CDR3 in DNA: TGTGCCAGCAGCTTGATGCAGCGTCCCCAAGAGACCCAGTACTTC. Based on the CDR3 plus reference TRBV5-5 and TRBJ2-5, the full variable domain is DAGVTQSPTHLIKTRGQQVTLRCSPISGHKSVSWYQQVLGQGPQFIFQYYEKEERGRGNFPDRFSARQFPNYSSELNVNALLLGDSALYLCASSLMQRPQETQYFGPGTRLLVL.

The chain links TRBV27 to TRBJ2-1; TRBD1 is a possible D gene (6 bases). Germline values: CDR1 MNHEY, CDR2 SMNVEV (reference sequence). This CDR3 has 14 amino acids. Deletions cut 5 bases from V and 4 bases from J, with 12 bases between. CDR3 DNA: TGTGCCAGCAGTCCCACGGGACAATACAATGAGCAGTTCTTC. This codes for CASSPTGQYNEQFF.

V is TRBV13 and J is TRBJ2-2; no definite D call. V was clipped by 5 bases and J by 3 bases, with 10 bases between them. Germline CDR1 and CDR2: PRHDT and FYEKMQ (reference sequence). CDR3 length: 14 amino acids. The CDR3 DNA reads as TGTGCCAGCAGCACCGTGGGCTACACCGGGGAGCTGTTTTTT. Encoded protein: CASSTVGYTGELFF.

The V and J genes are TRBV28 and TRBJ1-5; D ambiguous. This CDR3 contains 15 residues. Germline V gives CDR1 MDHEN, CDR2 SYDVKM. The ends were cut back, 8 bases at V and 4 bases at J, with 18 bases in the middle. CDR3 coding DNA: TGTGCCAGCGGGAGCCAAAGCAAAATGAATCAGCCCCAGCATTTT. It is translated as CASGSQSKMNQPQHF. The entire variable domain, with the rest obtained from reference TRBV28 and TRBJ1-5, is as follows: DVKVTQSSRYLVKRTGEKVFLECVQDMDHENMFWYRQDPGLGLRLIYFSYDVKMKEKGDIPEGYSVSREKKERFSLILESASTNQTSMYLCASGSQSKMNQPQHFGDGTRLSIL.

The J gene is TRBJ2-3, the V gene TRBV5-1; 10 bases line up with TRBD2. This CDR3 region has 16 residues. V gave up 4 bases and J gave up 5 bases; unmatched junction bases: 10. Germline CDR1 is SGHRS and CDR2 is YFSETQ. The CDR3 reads CASSPGTSVGGDTQYF. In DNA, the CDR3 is TGCGCCAGCAGCCCCGGGACTAGCGTTGGGGGAGATACGCAGTATTTT.

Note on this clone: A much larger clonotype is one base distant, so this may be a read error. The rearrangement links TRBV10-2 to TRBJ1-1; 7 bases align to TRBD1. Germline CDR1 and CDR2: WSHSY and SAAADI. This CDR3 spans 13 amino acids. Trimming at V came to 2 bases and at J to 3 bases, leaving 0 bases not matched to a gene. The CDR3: CASSEDRDTEAFF. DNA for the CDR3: TGCGCCAGCAGTGAGGACAGGGACACTGAAGCTTTCTTT.

CDR3 region: CSVETAEAFF. The CDR3 nucleotides are TGCAGCGTAGAGACAGCTGAAGCTTTCTTT. The rearrangement links TRBV29-1 to TRBJ1-1; weak D call: TRBD1 (5 bases). Germline lookup yields CDR1 SQVTM and CDR2 ANQGSEA. V was clipped by 6 bases and J by 6 bases, with 8 bases between them. This CDR3 comprises 10 residues.

CDR3 sequence reads: CASSPRDGDTEAFF. CDR3 nucleotides: TGTGCCAGCAGCCCCAGGGATGGCGACACTGAAGCTTTCTTT. The rearrangement links TRBV7-2 to TRBJ1-1; D is perhaps TRBD1 (5 bases). V lost 5 bases, J lost 3 bases, and 13 bases lay in between. CDR3 length equals 14 residues. Germline CDR1 is SGHTA and CDR2 is FQGNSA. The full variable domain, completed using reference TRBV7-2 and TRBJ1-1, is GAGVSQSPSNKVTEKGKDVELRCDPISGHTALYWYRQSLGQGLEFLIYFQGNSAPDKSGLPSDRFSAERTGGSVSTLTIQRTQQEDSAVYLCASSPRDGDTEAFFGQGTRLTVV.

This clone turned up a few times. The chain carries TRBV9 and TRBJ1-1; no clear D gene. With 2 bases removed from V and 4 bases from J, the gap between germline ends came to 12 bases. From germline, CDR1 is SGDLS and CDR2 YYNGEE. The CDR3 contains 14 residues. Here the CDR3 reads CASSVDYYGTEAFF. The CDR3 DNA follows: TGTGCCAGCAGCGTTGACTATTATGGCACTGAAGCTTTCTTT.

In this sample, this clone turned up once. CDR3 DNA sequence: TGTGCCAGCAGCGAACAGGGGGCACCATCTTTCAACTATGGCTACACCTTC. The encoded protein is CASSEQGAPSFNYGYTF. The chain uses TRBV5-6 and TRBJ1-2; TRBD1 agrees at 9 bases. V lost 4 bases, J lost 2 bases, and 12 bases stayed unmatched. Germline values: CDR1 SGHDT, CDR2 YYEEEE. The CDR3 has 17 amino acids. Based on the CDR3 plus reference TRBV5-6 and TRBJ1-2, the full variable domain is DAGVTQSPTHLIKTRGQQVTLRCSPKSGHDTVSWYQQALGQGPQFIFQYYEEEERQRGNFPDRFSGHQFPNYSSELNVNALLLGDSALYLCASSEQGAPSFNYGYTFGSGTRLTVV.

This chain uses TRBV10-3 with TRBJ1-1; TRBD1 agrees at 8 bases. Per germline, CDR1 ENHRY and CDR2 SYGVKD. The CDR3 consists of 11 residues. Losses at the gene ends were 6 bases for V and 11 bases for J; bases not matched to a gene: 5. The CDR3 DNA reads TGTGCCATCAGAATGACAGGGGAGGCTTTCTTT. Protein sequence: CAIRMTGEAFF.

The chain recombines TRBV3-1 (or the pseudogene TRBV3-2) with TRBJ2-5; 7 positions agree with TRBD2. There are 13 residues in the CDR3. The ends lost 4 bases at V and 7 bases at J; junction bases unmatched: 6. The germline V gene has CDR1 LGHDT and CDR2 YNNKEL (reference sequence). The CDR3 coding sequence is TGTGCCAGCAGCCGGGGAGGGGATGCGACCCAGTACTTC. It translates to CASSRGGDATQYF.

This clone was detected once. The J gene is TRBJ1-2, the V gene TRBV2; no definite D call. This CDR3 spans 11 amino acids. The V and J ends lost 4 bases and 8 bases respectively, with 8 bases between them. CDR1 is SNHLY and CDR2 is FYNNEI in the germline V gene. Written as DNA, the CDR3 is TGTGCCAGCAGTGGCCGGGAAGGCTACACCTTC. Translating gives CASSGREGYTF.

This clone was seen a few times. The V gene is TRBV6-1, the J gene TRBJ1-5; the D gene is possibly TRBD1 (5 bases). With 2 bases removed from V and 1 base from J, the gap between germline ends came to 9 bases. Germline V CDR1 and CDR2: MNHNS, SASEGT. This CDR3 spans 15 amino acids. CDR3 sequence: CASSETGASNQPQHF. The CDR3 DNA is TGTGCCAGCAGTGAAACAGGAGCAAGCAATCAGCCCCAGCATTTT.

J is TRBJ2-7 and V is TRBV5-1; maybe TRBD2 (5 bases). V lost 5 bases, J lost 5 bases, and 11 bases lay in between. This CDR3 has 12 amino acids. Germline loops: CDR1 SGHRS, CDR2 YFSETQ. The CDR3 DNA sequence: TGCGCCAGCAGAGCGGAACGGGACGAGCAGTACTTC. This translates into CASRAERDEQYF. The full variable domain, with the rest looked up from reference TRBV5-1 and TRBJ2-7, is KAGVTQTPRYLIKTRGQQVTLSCSPISGHRSVSWYQQTPGQGLQFLFEYFSETQRNKGNFPGRFSGRQFSNSRSEMNVSTLELGDSALYLCASRAERDEQYFGPGTRLTVT.

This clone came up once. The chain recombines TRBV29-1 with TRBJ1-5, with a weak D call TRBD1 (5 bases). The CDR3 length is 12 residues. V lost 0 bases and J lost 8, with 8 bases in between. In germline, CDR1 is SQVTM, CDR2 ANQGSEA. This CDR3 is CSVEDPGEPQHF. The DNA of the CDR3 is TGCAGCGTTGAAGATCCGGGGGAGCCCCAGCATTTT.

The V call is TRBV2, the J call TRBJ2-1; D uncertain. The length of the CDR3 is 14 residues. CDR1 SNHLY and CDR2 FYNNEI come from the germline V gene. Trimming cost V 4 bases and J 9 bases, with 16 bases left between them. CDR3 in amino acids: CASSAMVEWSEQFF. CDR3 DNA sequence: TGTGCCAGCAGTGCTATGGTAGAGTGGAGTGAGCAGTTCTTC.

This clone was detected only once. The CDR3 sequence: CASSLKTGGKETQYF. As DNA, the CDR3 is TGTGCCAGCAGCCTAAAAACAGGGGGCAAAGAGACCCAGTACTTC. The chain combines TRBV3-1 (or the pseudogene TRBV3-2) with TRBJ2-5; 9 nucleotides match TRBD1. Germline V gene lookup returns CDR1 LGHDT and CDR2 YNNKEL (reference sequence). The CDR3 extends over 15 amino acids. V shed 4 bases and J 3 bases; nucleotides not matched to a gene: 6.

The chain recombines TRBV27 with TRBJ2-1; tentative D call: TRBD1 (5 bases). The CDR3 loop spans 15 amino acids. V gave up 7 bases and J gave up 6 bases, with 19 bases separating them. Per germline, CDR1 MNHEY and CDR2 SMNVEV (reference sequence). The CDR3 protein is CASTSRSDRVNEQFF. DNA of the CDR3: TGTGCCAGCACATCCCGATCCGACAGAGTCAATGAGCAGTTCTTC.

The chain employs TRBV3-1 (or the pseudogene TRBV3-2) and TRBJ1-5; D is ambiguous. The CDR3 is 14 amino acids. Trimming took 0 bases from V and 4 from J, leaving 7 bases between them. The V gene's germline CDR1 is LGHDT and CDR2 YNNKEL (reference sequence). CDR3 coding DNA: TGTGCCAGCAGCCAAGATCTCCAGAATCAGCCCCAGCATTTT. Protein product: CASSQDLQNQPQHF.

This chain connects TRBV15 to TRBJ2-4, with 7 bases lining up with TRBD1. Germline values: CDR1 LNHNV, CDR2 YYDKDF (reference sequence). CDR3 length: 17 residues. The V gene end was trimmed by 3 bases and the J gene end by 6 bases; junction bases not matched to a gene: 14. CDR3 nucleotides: TGTGCCACCAGCAGTAGTCACGAGGGGGCGAGGGGAAACATTCAGTACTTC. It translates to CATSSSHEGARGNIQYF.

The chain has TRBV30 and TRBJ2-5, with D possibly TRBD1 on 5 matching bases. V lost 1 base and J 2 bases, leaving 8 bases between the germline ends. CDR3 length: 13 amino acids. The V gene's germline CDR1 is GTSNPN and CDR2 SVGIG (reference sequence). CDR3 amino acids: CAWSGQLQETQYF. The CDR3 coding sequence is TGTGCCTGGAGTGGACAGCTACAAGAGACCCAGTACTTC.

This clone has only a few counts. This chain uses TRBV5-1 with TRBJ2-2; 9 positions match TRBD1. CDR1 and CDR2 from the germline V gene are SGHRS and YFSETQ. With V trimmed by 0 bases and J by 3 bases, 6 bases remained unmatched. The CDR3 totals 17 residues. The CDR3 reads CASSLVSGQGYTGELFF. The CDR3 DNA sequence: TGCGCCAGCAGCTTGGTTTCGGGACAGGGTTACACCGGGGAGCTGTTTTTT.

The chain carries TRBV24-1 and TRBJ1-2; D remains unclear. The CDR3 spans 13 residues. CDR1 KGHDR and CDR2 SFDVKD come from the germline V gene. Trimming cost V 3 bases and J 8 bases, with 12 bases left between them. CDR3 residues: CATSDPARNGYTF. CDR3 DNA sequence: TGTGCCACCAGTGATCCCGCGCGGAACGGCTACACCTTC.

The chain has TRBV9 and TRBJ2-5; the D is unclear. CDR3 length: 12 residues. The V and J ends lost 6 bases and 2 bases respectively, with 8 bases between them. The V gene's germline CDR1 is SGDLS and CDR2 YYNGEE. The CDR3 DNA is TGTGCCAGCACCCGTAGACAAGAGACCCAGTACTTC. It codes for CASTRRQETQYF.